This T cell receptor (delta chain) was profiled in a study of gamma-delta T cells after stem cell transplantation. TCRdb reanalyzed the RT-PCR reads using CATT. The sample carries around 1,300 delta-chain clones, under 2.5% recorded once. The CDR3 runs 25 residues. Trimming removed 0 bases at V and 0 bases at J, with 38 bases between. Germline V gives CDR1 TSWWSYY, CDR2 QGS. By share, this clone counts as medium-sized. The TCR originated in a human donor. It is not recorded whose cells these are; they may come from a transplant donor. The chain has TRDV1 and TRDJ1, with D possibly TRDD2 on 9 matching bases. The sample was gamma-delta T cells. CDR3 loop: CALGELGYLPTFSYRLGEHTDKLIF. The CDR3 coding sequence is TGTGCTCTTGGGGAACTCGGATACCTTCCTACTTTTTCGTATCGCCTGGGGGAACACACCGATAAACTCATCTTT.